This TCR beta chain was captured in a study of shared clonotypes between healthy human individuals. On this clone: The antigen is undetermined.

Study-wide points: Inspection by rarefaction showed sorted-subset sequencing to be incomplete despite large depth.

Deep level was the assay's run setting. Repertoires were generated with immunoSEQ multiplex PCR, while TCRdb's copy carries only in-frame clones and drops some. The sample holds about 600,000 clones, 97% seen once. The V and J ends lost 7 bases and 5 bases respectively, with 12 bases between them. CDR1 is MDHEN, CDR2 SYDVKM, per germline. CDR3 length: 13 residues. The origin of this receptor is a woman in her twenties or thirties in good health. The source material was naive CD4+ T cells sorted from blood. The subset: CD45RA+ positively selected. The chain joins TRBV28 to TRBJ2-1; D is unclear. CDR3 coding DNA: TGTGCCAGCACCTCGACGCAGCACAATGAGCAGTTCTTC. Translation: CASTSTQHNEQFF.